Listed below are T cell receptor beta chains from one sample, sequenced in a study of chemoradiotherapy in HPV16-positive cancers. The table came from immunoSEQ multiplex PCR; TCRdb's copy has only in-frame clones and leaves some out. The data hold 25,000 to 35,000 clones, with roughly nine tenths observed a single time. Material: blood, obtained from a patient who underwent chemoradiotherapy. Receptor source: a human donor with HPV-associated anogenital cancer. Both conserved end residues are part of each CDR3. The D gene is left open where the match is weak. Clone size appears in some rows only: once, few, many, or a class for an expanded clone.

clone size	V gene	D gene	J gene	CDR3 protein	CDR3 DNA
-	TRBV15	-	TRBJ2-3	CATSRGAVQDTQYF	TGTGCCACCAGCAGAGGGGCGGTGCAGGATACGCAGTATTTT
-	TRBV5-1	TRBD1	TRBJ2-2	CASSLFAGGDTGELFF	TGCGCCAGCAGCTTGTTTGCAGGGGGCGACACCGGGGAGCTGTTTTTT
-	TRBV5-1	-	TRBJ1-6	CASSLSMGGYNSPLHF	TGCGCCAGCAGCTTGTCCATGGGGGGCTATAATTCACCCCTCCACTTT
-	TRBV5-1	-	TRBJ2-7	CASSLTQVTYEQYF	TGCGCCAGCAGCTTAACTCAGGTTACCTACGAGCAGTACTTC
-	TRBV6-5	-	TRBJ2-7	CASRGVRSYEQYF	TGTGCCAGCAGAGGGGTCCGCTCCTACGAGCAGTACTTC
-	TRBV2	TRBD2	TRBJ2-7	CASLAGSYEQYF	TGTGCCAGCCTAGCGGGATCTTACGAGCAGTACTTC
-	TRBV19	-	TRBJ1-5	CASSINSINQPQHF	TGTGCCAGTAGTATAAACAGTATCAATCAGCCCCAGCATTTT
-	TRBV5-1	TRBD2	TRBJ2-7	CASRLAVGTLEQYF	TGCGCCAGCAGACTAGCGGTCGGGACCCTAGAGCAGTACTTC
-	TRBV18	-	TRBJ1-4	CASSPGETNEKLFF	TGTGCCAGCTCACCGGGGGAGACTAATGAAAAACTGTTTTTT
-	TRBV7-8	TRBD1	TRBJ1-2	CASSLTGRRGYTF	TGTGCCAGCAGCTTGACAGGGAGACGGGGCTACACCTTC
-	TRBV5-1	TRBD2	TRBJ2-3	CASSSPGGADTQYF	TGCGCCAGCAGCTCACCGGGAGGTGCAGATACGCAGTATTTT
-	TRBV19	-	TRBJ1-5	CASSIEGSRGGFSNQPQHF	TGTGCCAGTAGTATAGAGGGAAGCAGGGGCGGCTTTAGCAATCAGCCCCAGCATTTT
-	TRBV30	-	TRBJ1-1	CAWSVRENTEAFF	TGTGCCTGGAGTGTGAGGGAGAACACTGAAGCTTTCTTT
-	TRBV6-1	-	TRBJ2-1	CASSVRGRLASSYNEQFF	TGTGCCAGCAGTGTGAGGGGACGTCTAGCGAGCTCCTACAATGAGCAGTTCTTC
-	TRBV15	TRBD2	TRBJ2-3	CATSNGGSLPDTQYF	TGTGCCACCAGCAACGGCGGGAGCCTCCCAGATACGCAGTATTTT
-	TRBV9	TRBD1	TRBJ1-2	CASSPRGEGAANYGYTF	TGTGCCAGCAGCCCCCGCGGGGAGGGGGCAGCTAACTATGGCTACACCTTC
-	TRBV7-8	-	TRBJ2-3	CASSLEERAQYF	TGTGCCAGCAGCTTAGAGGAGAGAGCGCAGTATTTT
-	TRBV2	TRBD2	TRBJ2-1	CASSDGLAGIYNEQFF	TGTGCCAGCAGCGATGGACTAGCGGGGATCTACAATGAGCAGTTCTTC
once	TRBV2	TRBD1	TRBJ2-6	CASSVEGGRSGANVLTF	TGTGCCAGCAGTGTTGAAGGGGGCAGGTCTGGGGCCAACGTCCTGACTTTC
-	TRBV7-2	-	TRBJ1-1	CASSLVGAFF	TGTGCCAGCAGCTTAGTTGGAGCTTTCTTT
-	TRBV4-2	-	TRBJ1-5	CASSHIQGSGNQPQHF	TGTGCCAGCAGCCATATACAGGGTTCTGGCAATCAGCCCCAGCATTTT
-	TRBV7-6	TRBD2	TRBJ2-3	CASSLYVAGGLTDTQYF	TGTGCCAGCAGCTTATATGTAGCGGGGGGGCTCACAGATACGCAGTATTTT
-	TRBV5-1	TRBD2	TRBJ2-2	CASSGGVTGTGELFF	TGCGCCAGCAGCGGGGGGGTCACGGGCACCGGGGAGCTGTTTTTT
-	TRBV7-6	TRBD1	TRBJ2-3	CASSLEQGASSTTQYF	TGTGCCAGCAGCTTAGAACAGGGGGCGAGTAGTACTACGCAGTATTTT
-	TRBV27	TRBD1	TRBJ2-5	CASRRPGQGARETQYF	TGTGCCAGCAGAAGGCCCGGACAGGGGGCGCGGGAGACCCAGTACTTC
-	TRBV10-1	-	TRBJ2-1	CASSRRRVGDEQFF	TGCGCCAGCAGCCGAAGGAGGGTTGGTGATGAGCAGTTCTTC
-	TRBV9	-	TRBJ2-3	CASSYQQFTDTQYF	TGTGCCAGCAGCTATCAACAATTCACAGATACGCAGTATTTT
-	TRBV18	-	TRBJ1-1	CASSPRFVSGGTEAFF	TGTGCCAGCTCACCACGTTTTGTGTCGGGGGGCACTGAAGCTTTCTTT
-	TRBV28	-	TRBJ2-7	CASSLAGAVYEQYF	TGTGCCAGCAGTTTGGCGGGGGCGGTCTACGAGCAGTACTTC
-	TRBV7-2	-	TRBJ2-7	CASSLGGSIYEQYF	TGTGCCAGCAGCTTAGGGGGGTCTATCTACGAGCAGTACTTC
once	TRBV10-3	TRBD2	TRBJ2-5	CAISAGLAGVETQYF	TGTGCCATCAGTGCAGGACTAGCGGGAGTAGAGACCCAGTACTTC
once	TRBV5-6	-	TRBJ2-7	CASSFGRFYEQYF	TGTGCCAGCAGCTTCGGGCGCTTCTACGAGCAGTACTTC
-	TRBV6-1	-	TRBJ2-7	CASSEQGYEQYF	TGTGCCAGCAGTGAACAGGGCTACGAGCAGTACTTC
-	TRBV6-5	-	TRBJ1-2	CASSYSRGAPGYTF	TGTGCCAGCAGTTACTCCCGGGGGGCGCCTGGCTACACCTTC
-	TRBV10-3	-	TRBJ2-1	CAIGGGRGEQFF	TGTGCCATCGGGGGAGGTCGGGGTGAGCAGTTCTTC
-	TRBV19	-	TRBJ1-5	CASTPWGDYSNQPQHF	TGTGCCAGTACCCCGTGGGGGGATTATAGCAATCAGCCCCAGCATTTT
-	TRBV5-6	-	TRBJ1-2	CASSTNPLDSSYGYTF	TGTGCCAGCAGCACAAACCCCTTAGACAGTTCCTATGGCTACACCTTC